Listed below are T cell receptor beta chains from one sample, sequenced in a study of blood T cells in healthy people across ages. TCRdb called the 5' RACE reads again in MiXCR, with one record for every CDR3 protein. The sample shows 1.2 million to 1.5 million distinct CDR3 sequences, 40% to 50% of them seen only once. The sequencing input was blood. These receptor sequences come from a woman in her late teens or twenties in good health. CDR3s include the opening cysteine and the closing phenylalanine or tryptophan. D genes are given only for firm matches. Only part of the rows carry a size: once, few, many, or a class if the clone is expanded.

CDR3aa: CASSQTRDGYEQYF
CDR3nt: TGCGCCAGCAGCCAAACCCGGGACGGCTACGAGCAGTACTTC
v_gene: TRBV4-1
len: 14
d_gene: .
abundance: .
j_gene: TRBJ2-7

CDR3aa: CSAREYSGPWFDEQFF
CDR3nt: TGCAGTGCTAGAGAGTATAGCGGGCCTTGGTTTGATGAGCAGTTCTTC
v_gene: TRBV20-1
len: 16
d_gene: TRBD2
abundance: .
j_gene: TRBJ2-1

CDR3aa: CASSAPGTENTEAFF
CDR3nt: TGTGCCAGTAGTGCCCCCGGGACAGAGAACACTGAAGCTTTCTTT
v_gene: TRBV19
len: 15
d_gene: TRBD1
abundance: .
j_gene: TRBJ1-1

CDR3aa: CGGTRTDTQYF
CDR3nt: TGTGGGGGAACTCGGACAGATACGCAGTATTTT
v_gene: TRBV30
len: 11
d_gene: .
abundance: few
j_gene: TRBJ2-3

CDR3aa: CAISESGGGDNEQFF
CDR3nt: TGTGCCATCAGTGAGTCGGGCGGAGGGGACAATGAGCAGTTCTTC
v_gene: TRBV10-3
len: 15
d_gene: .
abundance: many
j_gene: TRBJ2-1

CDR3aa: CASSEGTGGTEAFF
CDR3nt: TGTGCCAGCAGTGAGGGAACAGGGGGGACTGAAGCTTTCTTT
v_gene: TRBV6-1
len: 14
d_gene: TRBD1
abundance: once
j_gene: TRBJ1-1

CDR3aa: CASSLSPSGGLTDTQYF
CDR3nt: TGTGCCAGCAGTTTATCCCCTAGCGGGGGCCTCACAGATACGCAGTATTTT
v_gene: TRBV28
len: 17
d_gene: TRBD2
abundance: few
j_gene: TRBJ2-3

CDR3aa: CASSQDGEETYEQYF
CDR3nt: TGCGCCAGCAGCCAAGATGGGGAGGAAACCTACGAGCAGTACTTC
v_gene: TRBV4-1
len: 15
d_gene: .
abundance: few
j_gene: TRBJ2-7

CDR3aa: CACSPLAGGHNEQFF
CDR3nt: TGTGCCTGCAGCCCACTAGCGGGGGGGCACAATGAGCAGTTCTTC
v_gene: TRBV27
len: 15
d_gene: TRBD2
abundance: .
j_gene: TRBJ2-1

CDR3aa: CASSGQSATNEKLFF
CDR3nt: TGTGCCAGCAGTGGTCAGTCTGCAACTAATGAAAAACTGTTTTTT
v_gene: TRBV2
len: 15
d_gene: .
abundance: .
j_gene: TRBJ1-4

CDR3aa: CASARQRLEKLFF
CDR3nt: TGTGCCAGCGCGAGACAGCGATTAGAAAAACTGTTTTTT
v_gene: TRBV6-1
len: 13
d_gene: .
abundance: .
j_gene: TRBJ1-4

CDR3aa: CASSPSVLRNQETQYF
CDR3nt: TGTGCCAGCTCACCAAGCGTGTTGAGAAACCAAGAGACCCAGTACTTC
v_gene: TRBV18
len: 16
d_gene: .
abundance: once
j_gene: TRBJ2-5

CDR3aa: CAIGGLAGGNNEQFF
CDR3nt: TGTGCCATCGGAGGACTAGCGGGGGGAAACAATGAGCAGTTCTTC
v_gene: TRBV10-3
len: 15
d_gene: TRBD2
abundance: few
j_gene: TRBJ2-1

CDR3aa: CSARDQSNRGYTF
CDR3nt: TGCAGTGCTAGAGACCAGAGCAACAGGGGCTACACCTTC
v_gene: TRBV20-1
len: 13
d_gene: .
abundance: few
j_gene: TRBJ1-2

CDR3aa: CASSSGGTGGQVYGYTF
CDR3nt: TGTGCCAGCAGCTCCGGCGGAACAGGGGGCCAGGTCTATGGCTACACCTTC
v_gene: TRBV7-9
len: 17
d_gene: TRBD1
abundance: .
j_gene: TRBJ1-2

CDR3aa: CASGRGTSGMNEQFF
CDR3nt: TGTGCCAGCGGCCGGGGGACTAGCGGGATGAATGAGCAGTTCTTC
v_gene: TRBV2
len: 15
d_gene: TRBD2
abundance: few
j_gene: TRBJ2-1

CDR3aa: CASSNQGRVESYEQYF
CDR3nt: TGTGCCAGCAGCAATCAGGGAAGGGTGGAGTCCTACGAGCAGTACTTC
v_gene: TRBV21-1
len: 16
d_gene: .
abundance: .
j_gene: TRBJ2-7

CDR3aa: CASSPLGRGGGYTF
CDR3nt: TGTGCCAGCAGTCCCCTCGGGAGGGGGGGTGGCTACACCTTC
v_gene: TRBV12-3/TRBV12-4
len: 14
d_gene: .
abundance: .
j_gene: TRBJ1-2